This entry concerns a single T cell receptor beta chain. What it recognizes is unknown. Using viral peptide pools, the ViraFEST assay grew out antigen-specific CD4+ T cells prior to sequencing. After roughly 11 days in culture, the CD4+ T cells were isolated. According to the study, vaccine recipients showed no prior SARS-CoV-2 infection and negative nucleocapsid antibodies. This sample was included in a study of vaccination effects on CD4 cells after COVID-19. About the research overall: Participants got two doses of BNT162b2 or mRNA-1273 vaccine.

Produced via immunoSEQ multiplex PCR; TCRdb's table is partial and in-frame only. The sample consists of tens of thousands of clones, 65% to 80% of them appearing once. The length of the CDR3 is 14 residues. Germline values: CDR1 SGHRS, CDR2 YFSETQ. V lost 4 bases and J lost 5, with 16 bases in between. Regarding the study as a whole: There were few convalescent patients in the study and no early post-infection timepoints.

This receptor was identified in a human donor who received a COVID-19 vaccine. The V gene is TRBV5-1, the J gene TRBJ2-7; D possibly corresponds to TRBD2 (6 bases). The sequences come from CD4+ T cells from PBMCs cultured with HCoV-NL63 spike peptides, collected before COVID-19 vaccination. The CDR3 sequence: CASSGVRPSDEQYF. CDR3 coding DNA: TGCGCCAGCAGCGGGGTAAGACCTAGCGACGAGCAGTACTTC.